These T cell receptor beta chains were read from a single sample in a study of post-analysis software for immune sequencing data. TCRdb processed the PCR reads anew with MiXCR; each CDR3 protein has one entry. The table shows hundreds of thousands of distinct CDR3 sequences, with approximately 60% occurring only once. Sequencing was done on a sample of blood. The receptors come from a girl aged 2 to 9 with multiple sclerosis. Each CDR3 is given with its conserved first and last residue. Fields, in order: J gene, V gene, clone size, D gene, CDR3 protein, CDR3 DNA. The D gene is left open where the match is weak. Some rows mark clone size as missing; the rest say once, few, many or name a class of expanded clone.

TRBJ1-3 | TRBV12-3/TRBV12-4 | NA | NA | CASSSLHSGNTIYF | TGTGCCAGCAGCTCCCTACACTCTGGAAACACCATATATTTT
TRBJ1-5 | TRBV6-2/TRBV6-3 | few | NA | CASSYNREQPQHF | TGTGCCAGCAGTTACAACAGGGAACAGCCCCAGCATTTT
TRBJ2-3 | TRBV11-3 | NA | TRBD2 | CASSWALAGSTDTQYF | TGTGCCAGCAGCTGGGCACTAGCGGGGAGCACAGATACGCAGTATTTT
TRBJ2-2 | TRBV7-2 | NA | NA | CASSLDSSTGELFF | TGTGCCAGCAGCTTAGACTCATCCACCGGGGAGCTGTTTTTT
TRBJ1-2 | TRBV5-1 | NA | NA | CASSYVPGRHGYTF | TGCGCCAGCAGCTATGTCCCAGGGCGCCATGGCTACACCTTC
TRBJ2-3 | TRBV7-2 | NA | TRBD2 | CASSFRRGLAGATQYF | TGTGCCAGCAGCTTCCGTCGGGGACTAGCGGGGGCTACGCAGTATTTT
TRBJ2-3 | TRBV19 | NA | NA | CASSPGPNTDTQYF | TGTGCCAGTAGCCCGGGACCCAACACGGATACGCAGTATTTT
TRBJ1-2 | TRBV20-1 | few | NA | CSARALGSDYGYTF | TGCAGTGCTAGAGCACTGGGCAGCGACTATGGCTACACCTTC
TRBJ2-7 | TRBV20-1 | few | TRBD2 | CGQRDSTFSYEQYF | TGCGGGCAGCGGGACTCCACCTTTTCCTACGAGCAGTACTTC
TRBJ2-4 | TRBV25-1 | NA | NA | CASSADGPKNIQDF | TGTGCCAGCAGTGCGGACGGGCCCAAAAACATTCAGGACTTC
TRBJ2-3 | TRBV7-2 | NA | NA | CASSSRPTDTQYF | TGTGCCAGCAGCTCGCGGCCCACAGATACGCAGTATTTT
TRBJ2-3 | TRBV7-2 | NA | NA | CASSSWAKDTDTQYF | TGTGCCAGCAGCTCTTGGGCGAAGGACACAGATACGCAGTATTTT
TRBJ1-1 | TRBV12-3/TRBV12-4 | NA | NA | CATKDRSMNTEAFF | TGTGCCACCAAGGACCGGTCGATGAACACTGAAGCTTTCTTT
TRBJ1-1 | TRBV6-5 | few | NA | CASSYSRVGTTEAFF | TGTGCCAGCAGTTACTCGAGGGTCGGCACCACTGAAGCTTTCTTT
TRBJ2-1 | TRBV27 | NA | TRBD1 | CASSFQGAANEQFF | TGTGCCAGCAGTTTCCAGGGGGCAGCCAATGAGCAGTTCTTC
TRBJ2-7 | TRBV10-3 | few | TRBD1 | CAIRQGQDEQYF | TGTGCCATAAGACAGGGTCAAGACGAGCAGTACTTC
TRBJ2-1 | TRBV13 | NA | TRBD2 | CASSLAGFGPNEQFF | TGTGCCAGCAGTTTAGCGGGATTTGGGCCCAATGAGCAGTTCTTC
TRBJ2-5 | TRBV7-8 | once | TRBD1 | CASSWGQGGKETQYF | TGTGCCAGCAGCTGGGGACAGGGCGGGAAAGAGACCCAGTACTTC
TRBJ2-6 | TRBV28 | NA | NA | CASSWGLSGANVLTF | TGTGCCAGCAGTTGGGGCCTCTCTGGGGCCAACGTCCTGACTTTC
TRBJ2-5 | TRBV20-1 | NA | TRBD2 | CSAWTSGGSETQYF | TGCAGTGCATGGACTAGCGGGGGGTCGGAGACCCAGTACTTC
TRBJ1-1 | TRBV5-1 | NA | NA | CASRLTDMNTEAFF | TGCGCCAGCAGGCTGACAGATATGAACACTGAAGCTTTCTTT
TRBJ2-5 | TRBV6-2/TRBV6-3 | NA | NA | CASSYSKVWRLLGSQYF | TGTGCCAGCAGTTACTCGAAGGTCTGGCGGCTTCTGGGGAGCCAGTACTTC
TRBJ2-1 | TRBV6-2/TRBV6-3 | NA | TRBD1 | CASSSLDRGGGGSYNEQFF | TGTGCCAGCAGTTCTTTAGACAGGGGCGGTGGAGGGTCCTACAATGAGCAGTTCTTC
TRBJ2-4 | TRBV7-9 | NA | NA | CASSSTDSPKNIQYF | TGTGCCAGCAGCTCGACGGACAGTCCCAAAAACATTCAGTACTTC
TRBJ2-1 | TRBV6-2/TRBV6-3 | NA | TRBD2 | CASRRTSGAQGEQFF | TGTGCCAGCAGAAGGACTAGCGGGGCCCAGGGGGAGCAGTTCTTC
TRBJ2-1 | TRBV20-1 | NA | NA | CSANLNYNEQFF | TGCAGTGCTAATCTCAACTACAACGAGCAGTTCTTC
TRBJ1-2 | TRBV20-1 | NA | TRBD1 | CSASGAGGNYGYTF | TGCAGTGCTAGCGGAGCAGGGGGGAACTATGGCTACACCTTC
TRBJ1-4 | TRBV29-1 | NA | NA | CSVDRGQRGVREKLFF | TGCAGCGTCGACCGTGGACAGCGGGGGGTCAGGGAAAAACTGTTTTTT
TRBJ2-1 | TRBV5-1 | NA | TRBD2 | CASSLGLAGAPSYNEQFF | TGCGCCAGCAGCTTGGGACTAGCGGGAGCCCCCTCCTACAATGAGCAGTTCTTC
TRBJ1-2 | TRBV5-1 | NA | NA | CASSHALKGATYGYTF | TGCGCCAGCAGCCATGCCCTCAAGGGAGCGACATACGGCTACACCTTC
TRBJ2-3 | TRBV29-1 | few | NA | CSVVSLSRTDTQYF | TGCAGCGTGGTTTCGCTGTCACGGACTGATACGCAGTATTTT
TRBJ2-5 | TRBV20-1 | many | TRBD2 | CSARDTGTSGGYQETQYF | TGCAGTGCTAGAGATACGGGGACTAGCGGGGGGTACCAAGAGACCCAGTACTTC
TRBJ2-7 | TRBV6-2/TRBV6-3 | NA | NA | CASSYDGPNSYEQYF | TGTGCCAGCAGTTACGATGGTCCAAACTCCTACGAGCAGTACTTC
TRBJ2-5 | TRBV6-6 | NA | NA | CASSYGRRPQETQYF | TGTGCCAGCAGTTACGGCAGGCGTCCTCAAGAGACCCAGTACTTC
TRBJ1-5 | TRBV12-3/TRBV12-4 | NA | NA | CASSLREGGQPQHF | TGTGCCAGCAGTTTAAGGGAAGGAGGTCAGCCCCAGCATTTT
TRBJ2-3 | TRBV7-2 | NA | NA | CASSLMLIYTQYF | TGTGCCAGCAGCTTAATGTTAATTTATACGCAGTATTTT
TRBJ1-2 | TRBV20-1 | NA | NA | CSARVSGLRYGYTF | TGCAGTGCTAGAGTTTCAGGGCTTCGCTATGGCTACACCTTC
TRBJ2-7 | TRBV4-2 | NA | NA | CASSQDRQDEQYF | TGTGCCAGCAGCCAGGACCGTCAGGACGAGCAGTACTTC
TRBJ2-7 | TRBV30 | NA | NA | CAWRRGLVSYEQYF | TGTGCCTGGAGACGGGGGCTGGTGTCCTACGAGCAGTACTTC
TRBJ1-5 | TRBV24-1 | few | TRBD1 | CATSARQGSNQPQHF | TGTGCCACCAGTGCAAGACAGGGCTCCAATCAGCCCCAGCATTTT
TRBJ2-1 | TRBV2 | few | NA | CASSGDDNEQFF | TGTGCCAGCAGTGGGGACGACAATGAGCAGTTCTTC
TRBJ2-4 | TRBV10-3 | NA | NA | CAISESGGVDIQYF | TGTGCCATCAGTGAGTCAGGGGGGGTCGACATTCAGTACTTC
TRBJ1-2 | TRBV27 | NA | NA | CASSLDGLYGYTF | TGTGCCAGCAGTTTGGACGGTCTCTATGGCTACACCTTC
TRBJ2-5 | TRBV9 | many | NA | CASSASGETQYF | TGTGCCAGCAGCGCTTCGGGGGAGACCCAGTACTTC
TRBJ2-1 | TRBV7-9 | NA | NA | CASRRRDYNEQFF | TGTGCCAGCAGAAGGCGGGACTACAATGAGCAGTTCTTC
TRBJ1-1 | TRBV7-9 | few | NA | CASRPQGIRNTEAFF | TGTGCCAGCAGACCTCAGGGGATAAGGAACACTGAAGCTTTCTTT
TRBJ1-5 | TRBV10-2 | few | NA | CASRNGGGGNQPQHF | TGCGCCAGCAGAAACGGGGGTGGCGGCAATCAGCCCCAGCATTTT
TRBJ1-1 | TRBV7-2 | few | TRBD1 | CASSLFGTDEAFF | TGTGCCAGCAGCTTATTCGGGACAGATGAAGCTTTCTTT
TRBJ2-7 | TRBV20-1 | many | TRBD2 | CSATSGLSYEQYF | TGCAGTGCTACTAGCGGCCTGTCCTACGAGCAGTACTTC
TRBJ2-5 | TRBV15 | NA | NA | CATSRGREETQYF | TGTGCCACCAGCAGAGGGAGGGAAGAGACCCAGTACTTC
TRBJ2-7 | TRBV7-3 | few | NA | CASSLDGRGSYEQYF | TGTGCCAGCAGCTTAGATGGGCGGGGTTCCTACGAGCAGTACTTC
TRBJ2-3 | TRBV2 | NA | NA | CASRRGSGTDTQYF | TGTGCCAGCAGGCGAGGGAGCGGCACAGATACGCAGTATTTT
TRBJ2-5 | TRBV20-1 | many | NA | CSARGGTVQETQYF | TGCAGTGCTAGAGGCGGGACGGTACAAGAGACCCAGTACTTC
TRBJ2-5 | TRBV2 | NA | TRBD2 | CASALAVYQETQYF | TGTGCCAGCGCACTAGCGGTCTACCAAGAGACCCAGTACTTC
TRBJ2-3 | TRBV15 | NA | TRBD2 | CATSRGSLRLAGIDTQYF | TGTGCCACCAGCAGAGGGTCCCTTAGACTAGCGGGAATAGATACGCAGTATTTT
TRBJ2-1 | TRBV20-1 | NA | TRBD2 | CSARDVSSGKLEGQFF | TGCAGTGCTAGAGATGTCTCTAGCGGGAAATTGGAGGGGCAGTTCTTC
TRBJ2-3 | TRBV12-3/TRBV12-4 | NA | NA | CASTGRGLSTDTQYF | TGTGCCAGCACGGGCCGGGGCCTTAGCACAGATACGCAGTATTTT
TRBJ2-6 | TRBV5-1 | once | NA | CATYTSGANVLTF | TGCGCCACTTATACCTCTGGGGCCAACGTCCTGACTTTC
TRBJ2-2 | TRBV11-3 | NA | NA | CASSPRDGGGGELFF | TGTGCCAGCAGCCCGCGGGACGGAGGCGGCGGGGAGCTGTTTTTT